A single TCR beta chain is shown here with its context. Its target is not known. This specimen belongs to a study of shared clonotypes between healthy human individuals. For the study at large: CD8 memory received one plate per donor, CD8 naive two, CD4 memory three and CD4 naive three. Study results and caveats: A reduction in generation probabilities was seen for non-shared clonotypes relative to those shared by all four donors.

The study drew all its donors from Caucasian adults living in Nashville, Tennessee. Memory CD4+ cells were the fraction left after CD45RA+ naive selection. This table comes from immunoSEQ multiplex PCR, and its TCRdb copy is limited to in-frame clones, with some not included. Of 2 million to 2.5 million clones in the sample, 85% to 95% were seen once. V was shortened by 4 bases and J by 4 bases, with 10 bases between the two germline ends. This CDR3 contains 14 residues. CDR1 and CDR2 (germline): SGHVS, FQNEAQ. The genes are TRBV7-8 and TRBJ2-2; D may match TRBD1 or TRBD2 (5 bases each). The clonotype comes from a man between 18 and 35 years old in good health. The sample consisted of naive CD4+ T cells sorted from blood. Specified subset: CD45RA+ positively selected. CDR3 DNA sequence: TGTGCCAGCAGCTCCCGTGGGGGCACCGGGGAGCTGTTTTTT. Translated: CASSSRGGTGELFF. Variable domain in full (rest from reference TRBV7-8 and TRBJ2-2): GAGVSQSPRYKVAKRGQDVALRCDPISGHVSLFWYQQALGQGPEFLTYFQNEAQLDKSGLPSDRFFAERPEGSVSTLKIQRTQQEDSAVYLCASSSRGGTGELFFGEGSRLTVL.